This T cell receptor (beta chain) emerged from a study of T-cell reconstitution after alpha-beta-depleted transplantation in children. Germline CDR1 reads DFQATT; CDR2 reads SNEGSKA (reference sequence). The CDR3 extends over 15 amino acids. The V gene end was trimmed by 3 bases and the J gene end by 7 bases; junction bases not matched to a gene: 9. TCRbeta library preparation incorporated unique molecular identifiers. TCRdb re-analysed the PCR reads in MiXCR, keeping a single row per CDR3 protein. Of about 540,000 distinct CDR3 sequences listed, about a quarter are singletons. The sequence was collected from a boy in the first two years of life with Wiskott-Aldrich syndrome, due to receive a stem cell transplant. The chain recombines TRBV20-1 with TRBJ2-7; 13 bases fit TRBD2. This specimen consisted of PBMCs, obtained before TCRalphabeta/CD19-depleted stem cell transplant. CDR3 residues: CSARGGLAGVNEQYF. The CDR3 nucleotides are TGCAGTGCTAGGGGAGGACTAGCGGGAGTCAATGAGCAGTACTTC.